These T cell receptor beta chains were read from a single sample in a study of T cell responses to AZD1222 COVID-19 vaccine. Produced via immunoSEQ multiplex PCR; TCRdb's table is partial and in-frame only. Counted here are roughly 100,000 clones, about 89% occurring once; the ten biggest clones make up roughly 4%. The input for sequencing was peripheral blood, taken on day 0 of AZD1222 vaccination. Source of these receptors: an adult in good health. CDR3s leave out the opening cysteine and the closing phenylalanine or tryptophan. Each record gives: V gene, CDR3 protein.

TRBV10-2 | ASRKQGGSYNSPLH
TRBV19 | ASSPGGSTYEQY
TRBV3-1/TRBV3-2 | ASSQDMDTEAF
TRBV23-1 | ASGGDGEQY
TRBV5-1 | ASSLAVLGDNQPQH
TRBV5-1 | ASSFSMSGANNEQF
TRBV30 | AWAEGGARGIQY
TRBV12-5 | ASGLDRTNQPQH
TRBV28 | ASSLADEGNRNTEAF
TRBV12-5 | ASGLGGGGNYGYT
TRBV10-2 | ASSGTGNSNQPQH
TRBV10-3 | AISSSAANSGNTIY
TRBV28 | ASSPPGAASPNEKLF
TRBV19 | ASTRLGAANEKLF
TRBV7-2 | ASSLDRNTEAF
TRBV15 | ATSRDLGSGRETQY
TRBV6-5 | ASSYNGATNTEAF
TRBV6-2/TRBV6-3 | ASSYPSAEAF
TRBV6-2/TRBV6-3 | ASSPRAGGADTQY
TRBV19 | ASSTQVIDGYT
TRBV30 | AWSVRGWGQYSNQPQH
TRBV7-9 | ASSSVTGNSGANVLT
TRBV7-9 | ASSLLPNTEAF
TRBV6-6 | ASSQGPPVGQIGSPLH
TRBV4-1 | ASSQGLAGNTGELF
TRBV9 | ASSVGGGTYNSPLH
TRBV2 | ASSEVRKGSSNQPQH
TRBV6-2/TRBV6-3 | ASSYFWDDQTDTQY
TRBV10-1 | ASSESRRSAGTDTQY
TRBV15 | ATSSGGKGFNSPLH
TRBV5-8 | ASSRRGSGANVLT
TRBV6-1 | ASSDFGGQETQY
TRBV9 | ASSVAGPSYGYT
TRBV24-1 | ATSVASGGANTGELF
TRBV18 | ASSHRGADYHAGELF
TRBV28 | ASIATSGLAYEQY
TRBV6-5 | ASTGGNSPLH
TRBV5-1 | ASSQGTGDGYT
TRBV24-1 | ATSDSAGQGAYNEQF
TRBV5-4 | ASSSEDRGPGYGYT
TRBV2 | ASSVGQTNTEAF
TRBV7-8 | ASSLFWGGLVDQPQH
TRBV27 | ASREDRAHTEAF
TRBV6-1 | ASSGQTSGGPQGQYEQY
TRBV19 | ASSRTVDQPQH
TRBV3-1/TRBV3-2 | ASSQVLGTSGAREQY
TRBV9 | ASSVLGGVYEQY
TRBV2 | ASSDDHTEAF